The subject of this entry is one T cell receptor beta chain. Its specificity is unknown. It was with 60 Vbeta and 13 Jbeta primers that the PCR ran. Repertoires were generated with immunoSEQ multiplex PCR, while TCRdb's copy carries only in-frame clones and drops some. The sample lists around 86,000 clones; over 75% were seen once. This sample was included in a study of cytomegalovirus exposure and HLA in healthy donors. Study-level findings and limits: The study flagged 150 to 200 TCR beta chains as cytomegalovirus-associated. Specificity of a few CMV-associated chains for CMV antigens was verified in vitro.

CDR1 MNHNS and CDR2 SASEGT come from the germline V gene. This CDR3 is built from 15 residues. V trimming: 7 bases; J trimming: 5 bases; junction bases outside the gene matches: 10. Although they were nominally healthy when sampled, donors likely had unrecorded immune exposures. The TCR sequence derives from a female donor in good health and CMV-seronegative. The sequenced sample consisted of PBMCs. The chain employs TRBV6-1 and TRBJ2-5, with 10 nucleotides matching TRBD1. The CDR3 reads CASKKPGTGVETQYF. CDR3 bases: TGTGCCAGCAAAAAACCAGGGACAGGGGTGGAGACCCAGTACTTC.